This record covers a single T cell receptor beta chain. At one of its ends the junction is not consistent with the germline gene, which may arise from a read error. This CDR3 region has 15 residues. CDR1 MNHNS and CDR2 SASEGT come from the germline V gene. This sample is drawn from a study of blood T cell repertoires in COVID-19. The wider study: The samples span acute and convalescent COVID-19 from the United States, Italy and Spain.

Authors' analysis steps: The authors estimated nucleated cell counts from reference gene primer amplification. The data were produced by immunoSEQ multiplex PCR, yet TCRdb's version contains in-frame clones alone and is incomplete. V and J calls and clone size follow that table, whereas D and trimming were derived from the DNA. The table lists 200,000 to 300,000 clones, 60% to 75% of them singletons, with 3% to 3.5% in the top ten. The sequenced sample consisted of peripheral blood. V gene TRBV6-1 combines with J gene TRBJ2-7, with D possibly TRBD2 on 5 matching bases. This TCR was recovered from a woman older than 75 with acute or convalescent COVID-19. Here the CDR3 DNA reads TGTGCCAGCAGTGAAGGATCCGGTGGTGGGAGCAGTGCATCATTC. It translates to CASSEGSGGGSSASF.